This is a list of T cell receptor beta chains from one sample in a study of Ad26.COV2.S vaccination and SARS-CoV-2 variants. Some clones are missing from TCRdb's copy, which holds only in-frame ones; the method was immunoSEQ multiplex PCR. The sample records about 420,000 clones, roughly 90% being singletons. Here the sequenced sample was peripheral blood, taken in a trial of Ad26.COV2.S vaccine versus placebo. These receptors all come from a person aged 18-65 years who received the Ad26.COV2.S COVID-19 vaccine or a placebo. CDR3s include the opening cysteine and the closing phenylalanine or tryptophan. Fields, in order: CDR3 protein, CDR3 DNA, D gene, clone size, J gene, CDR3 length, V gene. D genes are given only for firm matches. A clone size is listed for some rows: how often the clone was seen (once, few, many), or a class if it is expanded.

CDR3 protein: CASSQGAASYEQYF
CDR3 DNA: TGTGCCAGCAGCCAGGGGGCGGCCTCCTACGAGCAGTACTTC
D gene: NA
clone size: NA
J gene: TRBJ2-7
CDR3 length: 14
V gene: TRBV3-1/TRBV3-2

CDR3 protein: CASSSSVNTEAFF
CDR3 DNA: TGCGCCAGCAGCTCCTCAGTGAACACTGAAGCTTTCTTT
D gene: NA
clone size: NA
J gene: TRBJ1-1
CDR3 length: 13
V gene: TRBV5-1

CDR3 protein: CAISDLDRPNTEAFF
CDR3 DNA: TGTGCCATCAGTGACCTGGACAGGCCCAACACTGAAGCTTTCTTT
D gene: TRBD1
clone size: NA
J gene: TRBJ1-1
CDR3 length: 15
V gene: TRBV10-3

CDR3 protein: CASSEVGGYTF
CDR3 DNA: TGTGCCAGCAGTGAAGTAGGGGGCTACACCTTC
D gene: NA
clone size: NA
J gene: TRBJ1-2
CDR3 length: 11
V gene: TRBV2

CDR3 protein: CASSSGLAREELFF
CDR3 DNA: TGTGCCAGTAGCAGTGGACTTGCCCGCGAGGAGCTGTTTTTT
D gene: NA
clone size: NA
J gene: TRBJ2-2
CDR3 length: 14
V gene: TRBV19

CDR3 protein: CASSPRPGTGGDYGYTF
CDR3 DNA: TGTGCCAGCTCACCACGTCCTGGGACAGGGGGCGACTATGGCTACACCTTC
D gene: TRBD1
clone size: NA
J gene: TRBJ1-2
CDR3 length: 17
V gene: TRBV18

CDR3 protein: CASSYSVGLNF
CDR3 DNA: TGTGCCAGCAGTTACTCAGTGGGGCTTAACTTC
D gene: NA
clone size: NA
J gene: TRBJ2-4
CDR3 length: 11
V gene: TRBV6-6

CDR3 protein: CASSYSGGHNEQFF
CDR3 DNA: TGTGCCAGCAGTTACTCGGGGGGGCACAATGAGCAGTTCTTC
D gene: NA
clone size: NA
J gene: TRBJ2-1
CDR3 length: 14
V gene: TRBV6-5

CDR3 protein: CASSLAGRQNTIYF
CDR3 DNA: TGTGCCAGCAGCTTAGCGGGCAGACAAAACACCATATATTTT
D gene: NA
clone size: NA
J gene: TRBJ1-3
CDR3 length: 14
V gene: TRBV7-2

CDR3 protein: CASSGEAGILETQYF
CDR3 DNA: TGTGCCAGCAGTGGAGAAGCGGGGATTTTAGAGACCCAGTACTTC
D gene: TRBD2
clone size: few
J gene: TRBJ2-5
CDR3 length: 15
V gene: TRBV2

CDR3 protein: CASSSASFLAGYNEQFF
CDR3 DNA: TGCGCCAGCAGCTCGGCGTCTTTTTTAGCGGGGTACAATGAGCAGTTCTTC
D gene: TRBD2
clone size: NA
J gene: TRBJ2-1
CDR3 length: 17
V gene: TRBV5-1

CDR3 protein: CSARSYGELFF
CDR3 DNA: TGCAGTGCTAGATCTTACGGGGAGCTGTTTTTT
D gene: NA
clone size: NA
J gene: TRBJ2-2
CDR3 length: 11
V gene: TRBV20-1

CDR3 protein: CASTQGNSPLHF
CDR3 DNA: TGTGCCAGCACACAGGGAAATTCACCCCTCCACTTT
D gene: NA
clone size: NA
J gene: TRBJ1-6
CDR3 length: 12
V gene: TRBV5-4

CDR3 protein: CAWSVAGKNSPLHF
CDR3 DNA: TGTGCCTGGAGCGTCGCGGGGAAGAATTCACCCCTCCACTTT
D gene: NA
clone size: NA
J gene: TRBJ1-6
CDR3 length: 14
V gene: TRBV30

CDR3 protein: CASSPLGPGDTEAFF
CDR3 DNA: TGTGCCAGCTCACCACTGGGACCCGGGGACACTGAAGCTTTCTTT
D gene: NA
clone size: NA
J gene: TRBJ1-1
CDR3 length: 15
V gene: TRBV18

CDR3 protein: CASSPQASSGNTIYF
CDR3 DNA: TGTGCCAGCTCACCACAGGCTTCCTCTGGAAACACCATATATTTT
D gene: NA
clone size: few
J gene: TRBJ1-3
CDR3 length: 15
V gene: TRBV18

CDR3 protein: CASSLAPGQGDEKLFF
CDR3 DNA: TGCGCCAGCAGCTTGGCCCCGGGACAGGGGGATGAAAAACTGTTTTTT
D gene: TRBD1
clone size: NA
J gene: TRBJ1-4
CDR3 length: 16
V gene: TRBV5-1

CDR3 protein: CASSRGLVNEKLFF
CDR3 DNA: TGTGCCAGCAGCAGGGGCCTGGTTAATGAAAAACTGTTTTTT
D gene: NA
clone size: once
J gene: TRBJ1-4
CDR3 length: 14
V gene: TRBV7-2

CDR3 protein: CASSLSITGTGSGEAFF
CDR3 DNA: TGCGCCAGCAGCTTGTCGATAACCGGGACGGGGTCCGGTGAAGCTTTCTTT
D gene: NA
clone size: NA
J gene: TRBJ1-1
CDR3 length: 17
V gene: TRBV5-1

CDR3 protein: CASSYSWEGEQFF
CDR3 DNA: TGTGCCAGCAGTTACTCGTGGGAAGGTGAGCAGTTCTTC
D gene: NA
clone size: NA
J gene: TRBJ2-1
CDR3 length: 13
V gene: TRBV6-5

CDR3 protein: CASSLVWAGQGHNSPLHF
CDR3 DNA: TGTGCCAGCAGCTTAGTCTGGGCGGGACAGGGCCATAATTCACCCCTCCACTTT
D gene: TRBD1
clone size: NA
J gene: TRBJ1-6
CDR3 length: 18
V gene: TRBV7-8

CDR3 protein: CASSPRGPGSTGELFF
CDR3 DNA: TGTGCCAGCTCACCACGGGGGCCGGGGAGCACCGGGGAGCTGTTTTTT
D gene: NA
clone size: NA
J gene: TRBJ2-2
CDR3 length: 16
V gene: TRBV18